These T cell receptor beta chains were read from a single sample in a study of CD8+ T cells in alopecia areata. Assay used: immunoSEQ multiplex PCR; TCRdb lists only in-frame clones, some missing. The sample shows about 270,000 clones, about 62% of them seen only once. The source material was CD4+ T cells sorted from blood, sampled around week 54, from a patient treated with tofacitinib. The receptors come from a human donor with alopecia areata. The CDR3 runs from the conserved cysteine through the conserved F or W. The order of the fields is V gene, D gene, J gene, clone size, CDR3 protein, CDR3 DNA. A D gene is named only where the DNA matches it firmly. Where a row states a size, it is once, few, many or the class of an expanded clone; other rows omit it.

TRBV5-1,NA,TRBJ1-2,few,CASSLPDNYGYTF,TGCGCCAGCAGCTTGCCAGACAACTATGGCTACACCTTC
TRBV9,NA,TRBJ1-1,NA,CASSVGPGENTEAFF,TGTGCCAGCAGCGTAGGTCCAGGAGAGAACACTGAAGCTTTCTTT
TRBV18,NA,TRBJ2-6,NA,CASSLGVTGANVLTF,TGTGCCAGCTCACTCGGGGTAACTGGGGCCAACGTCCTGACTTTC
TRBV30,TRBD1,TRBJ2-7,NA,CAWRGPGTGSSYEQYF,TGTGCCTGGAGGGGCCCCGGGACAGGGAGCTCCTACGAGCAGTACTTC
TRBV9,NA,TRBJ2-5,NA,CASSGTSGETQYF,TGTGCCAGCAGCGGTACGTCAGGGGAGACCCAGTACTTC
TRBV29-1,NA,TRBJ2-1,few,CSVVGGTVKFF,TGCAGCGTTGTTGGGGGGACAGTAAAGTTCTTC
TRBV6-5,NA,TRBJ1-2,NA,CASRPEGRWDGYTF,TGTGCCAGCAGACCAGAGGGACGGTGGGATGGCTACACCTTC
TRBV30,NA,TRBJ1-2,once,CAWNSGRSNYGYTF,TGTGCCTGGAACTCAGGCAGGTCTAACTATGGCTACACCTTC
TRBV6-9,NA,TRBJ1-2,once,CASSPGTTYGYTF,TGTGCCAGCAGTCCCGGGACAACCTATGGCTACACCTTC
TRBV10-3,NA,TRBJ1-6,few,CATLRDTNSPLHF,TGTGCCACCCTAAGGGACACTAATTCACCCCTCCACTTT
TRBV7-2,TRBD1,TRBJ2-7,NA,CASSLAPQGAVYEQYF,TGTGCCAGCAGCTTAGCCCCCCAGGGGGCTGTGTACGAGCAGTACTTC
TRBV7-3,TRBD1,TRBJ2-7,NA,CASSLLTGGEQYF,TGTGCCAGCAGCTTACTGACAGGGGGTGAGCAGTACTTC
TRBV29-1,NA,TRBJ1-1,few,CSVVRGRNTEAFF,TGCAGCGTTGTCAGAGGCAGGAACACTGAAGCTTTCTTT
TRBV29-1,TRBD2,TRBJ2-1,NA,CSVEWTGRLAGGWNEQFF,TGCAGCGTTGAATGGACAGGGAGACTAGCGGGGGGTTGGAATGAGCAGTTCTTC
TRBV9,NA,TRBJ2-1,NA,CASSVAGHDEQFF,TGTGCCAGCAGCGTAGCTGGCCACGATGAGCAGTTCTTC
TRBV6-5,TRBD1,TRBJ2-3,NA,CASSYSTGTGMYF,TGTGCCAGCAGTTACTCTACCGGGACAGGGATGTATTTT
TRBV30,NA,TRBJ2-5,NA,CAWRKATETQYF,TGTGCCTGGAGGAAAGCAACGGAGACCCAGTACTTC
TRBV7-9,TRBD1,TRBJ1-1,NA,CASSLTGADTEAFF,TGTGCCAGCAGCTTGACAGGGGCGGACACTGAAGCTTTCTTT
TRBV5-1,TRBD1,TRBJ2-7,NA,CASGTGGPAYEQYF,TGCGCCAGCGGGACAGGCGGACCCGCCTACGAGCAGTACTTC
TRBV19,TRBD1,TRBJ1-1,NA,CASSLDRDQAFF,TGTGCCAGTAGCCTGGACAGGGATCAAGCTTTCTTT
TRBV9,NA,TRBJ2-4,NA,CASSFAPREPKNIQYF,TGTGCCAGCAGCTTTGCACCTCGGGAGCCCAAAAACATTCAGTACTTC
TRBV25-1,NA,TRBJ1-2,few,CASSEPGGYGYTF,TGTGCCAGCAGTGAACCCGGGGGCTATGGCTACACCTTC
TRBV30,NA,TRBJ2-7,NA,CAWSPTGHEQYF,TGTGCCTGGAGTCCGACAGGCCACGAGCAGTACTTC
TRBV29-1,TRBD1,TRBJ1-1,NA,CSVHRGRDTEAFF,TGCAGCGTGCACAGGGGTAGAGACACTGAAGCTTTCTTT
TRBV5-1,NA,TRBJ2-2,NA,CASKRDLRDTGELFF,TGCGCCAGCAAGAGGGATCTTCGCGACACCGGGGAGCTGTTTTTT
TRBV9,NA,TRBJ1-2,once,CASSDQTGAYGYTF,TGTGCCAGCAGCGACCAGACAGGAGCCTATGGCTACACCTTC
TRBV29-1,TRBD2,TRBJ2-3,NA,CSVSGASTDTQYF,TGCAGCGTTAGCGGGGCTAGCACAGATACGCAGTATTTT
TRBV7-2,NA,TRBJ2-7,NA,CASSSGFEQYF,TGTGCCAGCAGTTCAGGGTTCGAGCAGTACTTC
TRBV30,NA,TRBJ2-2,NA,CAWSAGATNTGELFF,TGTGCCTGGAGTGCCGGGGCAACGAACACCGGGGAGCTGTTTTTT
TRBV4-2,TRBD1,TRBJ2-2,once,CASRDRGNTGELFF,TGTGCCAGCCGGGACAGGGGGAACACCGGGGAGCTGTTTTTT
TRBV5-6,NA,TRBJ1-2,NA,CASSLRFVTGINYGYTF,TGTGCCAGCAGCTTGCGCTTTGTAACGGGTATCAACTATGGCTACACCTTC
TRBV30,NA,TRBJ2-3,NA,CAWSVGTLGDTQYF,TGTGCCTGGAGTGTTGGGACTCTCGGAGATACGCAGTATTTT
TRBV7-9,NA,TRBJ1-5,NA,CASSSGGFINQPQHF,TGTGCCAGCAGTTCCGGGGGTTTCATCAATCAGCCCCAGCATTTT
TRBV29-1,NA,TRBJ1-1,NA,CSVVRGGAEAFF,TGCAGCGTTGTTAGAGGCGGTGCTGAAGCTTTCTTT
TRBV30,NA,TRBJ1-5,NA,CAWSLGRTDQPQHF,TGTGCCTGGAGCTTGGGGCGAACGGATCAGCCCCAGCATTTT
TRBV29-1,NA,TRBJ2-2,NA,CSVVSVNTGELFF,TGCAGCGTTGTGTCCGTAAACACCGGGGAGCTGTTTTTT
TRBV7-9,NA,TRBJ1-5,few,CASSFSGTNQPQHF,TGTGCCAGCAGCTTCTCAGGGACCAATCAGCCCCAGCATTTT
TRBV7-2,TRBD1,TRBJ2-3,NA,CASSRDRAADTQYF,TGTGCCAGCAGCCGGGACAGGGCGGCAGATACGCAGTATTTT
TRBV6-5,NA,TRBJ2-1,NA,CASRGDNEQFF,TGTGCCAGCAGGGGGGACAATGAGCAGTTCTTC
TRBV4-1,NA,TRBJ2-2,NA,CASSQEILAYTGELFF,TGCGCCAGCAGCCAAGAAATCCTAGCGTACACCGGGGAGCTGTTTTTT